The subject of this entry is one T cell receptor beta chain. The antigen is unknown. One base away lies a much larger clone, so this may be a sequencing read error. The data belong to a study of T cells in Graves' hyperthyroidism and ophthalmopathy. Findings and caveats of the study: Most clonotypes that expanded in the thyroid above 0.001 also showed up in blood. Ophthalmopathy prediction by the model preceded onset by a median approximately 6.1 months.

The investigators amplified TCR beta CDR3 regions from RNA transcripts. The HTBI primer set drove a first-round RT-PCR of the TCR CDR3. TCRdb independently ran MiXCR on the multiplex PCR reads; one entry per CDR3 protein. The sample has 40,000 to 65,000 distinct CDR3 sequences; 48% are singletons. Germline loops: CDR1 MNHEY, CDR2 SVGEGT. This CDR3 has 14 residues. With 0 bases clipped from V and 7 bases from J, the junction kept 3 bases outside the gene matches. This sequence was found in a woman aged 45-60 years with Graves' ophthalmopathy. The V and J genes are TRBV6-2 or TRBV6-3 and TRBJ2-1; 7 bases fit TRBD1. Sequenced: blood. CDR3 coding DNA: TGTGCCAGCAGTTACTCTGGGACAGTGAATGAGCAGTTCTTC. It yields the protein CASSYSGTVNEQFF.